This TCR beta chain was observed in a study of control samples from healthy donors and cancer patients. Here immunoSEQ multiplex PCR was the method, and the copy in TCRdb shows in-frame clones only, minus some. In the table there are 70,000 to 95,000 clones, roughly 93% of which are singletons. This TCR was sampled from a woman aged 40 to 49 with lung cancer. The sample taken for sequencing was PBMCs.

The CDR3 bases are TGTGCCAGCAGAAACCTTGGGGGCACTGGTAATTCACCCCTCCACTTT. Translated, it gives CASRNLGGTGNSPLHF. The chain is built from TRBV3-1 (or the pseudogene TRBV3-2) and TRBJ1-6; possibly TRBD1 for D (6 bases). This CDR3 has 16 residues. From germline, CDR1 is LGHDT and CDR2 YNNKEL (reference sequence). Trimming shortened V by 6 bases and J by 6 bases, and 18 bases separated the two germline ends.